The present TCR beta chain was sequenced within a study of shared clonotypes between healthy human individuals. Study-wide results and caveats: Blood was the sole source, and tissue repertoires probably differ. What limited the represented genetic and exposure-history diversity was the small number of donors.

All participating donors were Caucasian adults from Nashville, Tennessee. Per germline, CDR1 SGHNT and CDR2 YYREEE (reference sequence). The CDR3 length is 16 residues. V was pared by 0 bases and J by 12 bases, with 22 bases between. Notes on this clone: The antigen remains undetermined.

Sequenced by immunoSEQ multiplex PCR; TCRdb stores in-frame clones only, minus some. The sample has 450,000 to 650,000 clones; around 78% are singletons. The J gene is TRBJ2-4, the V gene TRBV5-4, with D perhaps assigned TRBD1 or TRBD2 (6 bases each). Material: PBMCs. The receptor comes from a woman aged 40 to 50 in good health. Some clones in this sample may be carry-over from other donors' samples. The chain's CDR3 is CASSLAGLGFGGGQYF. The CDR3 DNA follows: TGTGCCAGCAGCTTGGCCGGACTCGGGTTTGGAGGGGGTCAGTACTTC.